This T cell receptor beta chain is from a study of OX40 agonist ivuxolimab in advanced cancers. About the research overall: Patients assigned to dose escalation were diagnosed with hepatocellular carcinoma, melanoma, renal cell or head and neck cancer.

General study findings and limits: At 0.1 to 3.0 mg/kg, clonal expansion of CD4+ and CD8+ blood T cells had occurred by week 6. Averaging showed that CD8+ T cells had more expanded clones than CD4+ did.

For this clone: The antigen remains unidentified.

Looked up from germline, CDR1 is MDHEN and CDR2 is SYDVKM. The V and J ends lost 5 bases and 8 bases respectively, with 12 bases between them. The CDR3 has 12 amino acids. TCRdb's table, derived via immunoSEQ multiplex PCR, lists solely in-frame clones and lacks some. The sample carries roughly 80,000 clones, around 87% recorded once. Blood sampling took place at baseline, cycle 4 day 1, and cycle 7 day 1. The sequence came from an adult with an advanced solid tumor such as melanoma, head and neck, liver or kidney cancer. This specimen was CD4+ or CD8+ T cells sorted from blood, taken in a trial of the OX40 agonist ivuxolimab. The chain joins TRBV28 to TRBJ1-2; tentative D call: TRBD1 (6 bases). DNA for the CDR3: TGTGCCAGCAGTCCCCAAGGGGGAGGCTACACCTTC. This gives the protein CASSPQGGGYTF.